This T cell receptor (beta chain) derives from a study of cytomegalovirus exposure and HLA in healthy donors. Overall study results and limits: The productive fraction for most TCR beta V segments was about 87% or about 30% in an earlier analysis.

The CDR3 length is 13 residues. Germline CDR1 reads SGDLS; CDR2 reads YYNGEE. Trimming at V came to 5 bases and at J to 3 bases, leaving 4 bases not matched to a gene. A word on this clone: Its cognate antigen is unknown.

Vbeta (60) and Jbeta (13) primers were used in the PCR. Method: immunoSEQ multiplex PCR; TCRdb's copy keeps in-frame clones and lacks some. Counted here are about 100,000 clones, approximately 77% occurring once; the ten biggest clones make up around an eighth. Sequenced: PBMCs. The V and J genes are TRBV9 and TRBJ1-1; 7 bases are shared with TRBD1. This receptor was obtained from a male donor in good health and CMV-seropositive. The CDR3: CASSSQGDTEAFF. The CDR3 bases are TGTGCCAGCAGTTCTCAGGGGGACACTGAAGCTTTCTTT.